The 17 T cell receptor beta chains in this list originate from one sample, sequenced in a study of tumor-infiltrating lymphocytes in primary liver carcinoma. A constant-region primer primed TCR beta cDNA synthesis from 400 to 550 ng of total RNA. Slightly modified ARM-PCR with three nested multiplex PCR rounds yielded TCR beta libraries. Running roughly 10 cycles apiece, the first two PCR rounds relied on TRBV1-TRBV30 forward primers together with a C-beta reverse primer. TCRdb ran MiXCR on the multiplex PCR reads and lists one entry per CDR3 protein. This repertoire shows approximately 320,000 distinct CDR3 sequences, approximately 58% found once; its top ten account for approximately 17%. Germline DNA was also extracted, with blood RNA taken from unsorted whole blood. Sequences were obtained from peripheral blood. The receptors shown here come from a young woman with primary liver carcinoma and hepatitis B virus infection.

At least ten counts were recorded for this clonotype. The CDR3 DNA sequence: TGTGCCAGCAGTTTAAGGGCGTGGAATTCACCCCTCCACTTT. This codes for CASSLRAWNSPLHF. The J gene is TRBJ1-6, the V gene TRBV12-3 or TRBV12-4, with D unresolved. The CDR3 has 14 residues. The V and J ends lost 2 bases and 7 bases respectively, with 9 bases between them.

In regard to this clonotype: This may arise from a read error, as a much more abundant clone is one base away. J is TRBJ2-2 and V is TRBV6-5; D assignment may be TRBD1 or TRBD2 (5 bases each). V lost 7 bases to trimming and J lost 1 base, with 10 bases between them. The V gene's germline CDR1 is MNHEY and CDR2 SVGAGI. There are 14 residues in the CDR3. CDR3 loop: CASKGTVNTGELFF. The CDR3 DNA reads as TGTGCCAGCAAGGGGACGGTGAACACCGGGGAGCTGTTTTTT.

A note on this clonotype: A much more abundant neighbour one base away suggests this may be a read error. The rearrangement links TRBV6-1 to TRBJ1-1; D unclear. The CDR3 sequence is 12 residues long. CDR1 and CDR2 from the germline V gene are MNHNS and SASEGT. The CDR3 region is CVSSDEAGKAFF. CDR3 DNA: TGTGTCAGCAGTGATGAGGCAGGTAAAGCTTTCTTT.

The J gene is TRBJ1-1, the V gene TRBV11-2; 12 bases map to TRBD1. This CDR3 region has 20 residues. Germline CDR1 SGHAT, CDR2 FQNNGV. The V gene end was trimmed by 5 bases and the J gene end by 2 bases; junction bases not matched to a gene: 18. The CDR3 DNA reads TGTGCCAGCAGCGCTCGGGACAGGGGGCGCGAGTGGTGGAGTAACACTGAAGCTTTCTTT. Its protein is CASSARDRGREWWSNTEAFF.

Of note for this clonotype: Mismatch with germline at one junction end may stem from a read error. This chain joins TRBV11-2 and TRBJ1-2, with a tentative D call TRBD1 (6 bases). CDR3 length equals 14 residues. Germline V gene sequence: CDR1 SGHAT, CDR2 FQNNGV. DNA of the CDR3: TGTGCCTGCAGCCAGGGGAGTTTGGACTATGGCTACACCTTC. Amino acids: CACSQGSLDYGYTF.

This chain uses TRBV5-5 with TRBJ2-1; D gene unclear. The length of the CDR3 is 14 residues. V lost 0 bases to trimming and J lost 5 bases, with 9 bases between them. Germline CDR1 and CDR2: SGHKS and YYEKEE (reference sequence). DNA for the CDR3: TGTGCCAGCAGCTTGGGAGACTTCAACAATGAGCAGTTCTTC. Translated, it gives CASSLGDFNNEQFF.

In regard to this clonotype: The junction and the germline gene differ at one end; a read error may be behind it. The chain couples TRBV29-1 to TRBJ1-1, with D unclear. CDR3 size: 9 residues. CDR1 is SQVTM and CDR2 is ANQGSEA in the germline V gene. CDR3 sequence: CSVVPEAFF. The CDR3 DNA follows: TGCAGCGTTGTTCCTGAGGCTTTCTTT.

This rearrangement joins TRBV7-9 to TRBJ2-1, with TRBD2 matching over 12 bases. Germline V CDR1 and CDR2: SEHNR, FQNEAQ (reference sequence). The V and J ends lost 4 bases and 2 bases, in that order; junction bases with no gene match: 3. The CDR3 runs 16 residues. CDR3 loop: CASSSGTSGPYNEQFF. CDR3 coding DNA: TGTGCCAGCAGCTCCGGGACTAGCGGGCCCTACAATGAGCAGTTCTTC.

Many counts were recorded for this clonotype. V and J are TRBV12-3 or TRBV12-4 and TRBJ2-5; tentatively, D is TRBD1 (5 bases). This CDR3 region has 14 residues. V was pared by 4 bases and J by 3 bases, with 12 bases between. The chain's CDR3 is CASSSAQGEETQYF. The DNA of the CDR3 is TGTGCCAGCAGTTCGGCGCAGGGCGAAGAGACCCAGTACTTC.

This clonotype appeared many times. This chain joins TRBV29-1 and TRBJ2-5; the D gene is possibly TRBD1 (6 bases). Germline V gene lookup returns CDR1 SQVTM and CDR2 ANQGSEA. CDR3 length: 13 amino acids. V lost 2 bases and J 5 bases, leaving 12 bases between the germline ends. CDR3 sequence: CSVEIRRGETQYF. The CDR3 bases are TGCAGCGTTGAAATCCGCAGGGGTGAGACCCAGTACTTC.

On this clonotype: No conserved phenylalanine or tryptophan ends this CDR3, so it is likely a read error. This rearrangement joins TRBV28 to TRBJ2-7; D is perhaps TRBD1 (6 bases). Germline CDR1 reads MDHEN; CDR2 reads SYDVKM. The CDR3 has 19 amino acids. Trimming took off 4 bases at V and 0 bases at J, with 25 bases between the two ends. CDR3 sequence: CASSSYENHSGHSSYEQYI. CDR3 bases: TGTGCCAGCAGTTCCTACGAGAATCACTCGGGACACTCCTCCTACGAGCAGTACATC.

Worth noting for this clonotype: The missing conserved phenylalanine or tryptophan at the end of this CDR3 makes a read error likely. The DNA is omitted, as the CDR3 cannot be located on it reliably, and the CDR3 follows TCRdb's listing. The chain uses TRBV11-2 and TRBJ2-7; the table's D gene call, TRBD2, was not cross checked with the DNA. Germline V gene sequence: CDR1 SGHAT, CDR2 FQNNGV. The CDR3 spans 15 amino acids, including both terminal residues. The CDR3 reads CANSPTLEGSYEQCL.

This clonotype was detected ten times or more. The chain couples TRBV6-5 to TRBJ2-1; TRBD1 agrees at 9 bases. Germline loops: CDR1 MNHEY, CDR2 SVGAGI. Losses at the gene ends were 8 bases for V and 2 bases for J; bases not matched to a gene: 1. The CDR3 has 13 amino acids. As DNA, the CDR3 is TGTGCCAGCGGGGACAGGGCCTACAATGAGCAGTTCTTC. Translated, it gives CASGDRAYNEQFF.

Notes on this clonotype: Its ends do not fully match the called genes, so a read error is possible. The rearrangement joins TRBV11-2 to TRBJ2-7; 11 nucleotides match TRBD2. The CDR3 has 15 residues. Germline V gene lookup returns CDR1 SGHAT and CDR2 FQNNGV. The CDR3 DNA reads TGTGCCAACAGCCAAACTAGCGGGAGAGTGGGCGAGCAGTACTTC. It codes for CANSQTSGRVGEQYF.

On this clonotype: At one of its ends the junction is not consistent with the germline gene, which may arise from a read error. The genes are TRBV11-2 and TRBJ2-2, with 9 nucleotides matching TRBD1. CDR3 length: 14 amino acids. Germline V lookup: CDR1 SGHAT, CDR2 FQNNGV. The CDR3 nucleotides read TGTGCCAGCTGGCGAAATACAGGGGGCGGGGTGCTGTTTTTT. Its protein is CASWRNTGGGVLFF.

The gene calls are TRBV4-1 and TRBJ2-3; D unresolved. Trimming pared 1 base from V and 5 bases from J, leaving 13 bases between. Germline V gives CDR1 MGHRA, CDR2 YSYEKL. The CDR3 length is 15 residues. CDR3 sequence: CASSQGPAQGDTQYF. In DNA, the CDR3 is TGCGCCAGCAGCCAAGGTCCAGCCCAAGGAGATACGCAGTATTTT.

The chain has TRBV11-2 and TRBJ1-5; D unresolved. The CDR3 spans 16 residues. Trimming cost V 5 bases and J 0 bases, with 14 bases left between them. Germline CDR1 and CDR2: SGHAT and FQNNGV. CDR3 sequence: CASSPNGFLSNQPQHF. The CDR3 nucleotides are TGTGCCAGCAGCCCGAATGGATTCCTTAGCAATCAGCCCCAGCATTTT.